Listed below are T cell receptor beta chains from one sample, sequenced in a study of CXCR3-negative and CXCR3-positive naive CD8 T cells. TCRdb re-called the 5' RACE reads and shows each CDR3 protein once, DNA omitted. The ten top clones account for roughly 0.99%, within a sample of about 98,000 distinct CDR3 sequences. The sequencing sample was made of naive CXCR3+ CD8+ T cells from blood. These receptors all come from a human donor in good health. Some clones in this sample may be carry-over from other donors' samples. Each CDR3 is given with its conserved first and last residue.

TRBV6-5	TRBJ2-1	CASRALKAGVSYNEQFF
TRBV7-2	TRBJ2-3	CASSPRVAGTSGGMRTDTQYF
TRBV19	TRBJ1-1	CASSIVRTGDEAFF
TRBV12-3/TRBV12-4	TRBJ2-3	CASRPWDRDTHSTDTQYF
TRBV7-8	TRBJ2-2	CASSPGGGGPWNTGELFF
TRBV19	TRBJ2-5	CASSMWTAETQYF
TRBV7-2	TRBJ1-1	CASRPGQAAFF
TRBV19	TRBJ1-5	CASSIAGVAQHF
TRBV9	TRBJ1-2	CASSGTGGASHGYTF
TRBV29-1	TRBJ2-3	CSVETLAGGQGDTQYF
TRBV7-3	TRBJ2-3	CASSFTGGGLDTQYF
TRBV7-2	TRBJ2-5	CASSLEALAQETQYF
TRBV19	TRBJ1-5	CASSTVTGFQPQHF
TRBV5-1	TRBJ2-7	CASSLAFLRLDEQYF
TRBV6-4	TRBJ2-2	CATSAGTGNTGELFF
TRBV5-1	TRBJ2-1	CASSPPGGESSYNEQFF
TRBV6-6	TRBJ2-1	CASSYSGTGSNEQFF
TRBV7-9	TRBJ2-7	CASTPSEGSYEQYF
TRBV18	TRBJ2-7	CASSPGSPTSGGFYEQYF
TRBV27	TRBJ2-7	CASSLSRFYEQYF
TRBV6-5	TRBJ2-1	CASSLRTGSNEQFF
TRBV7-2	TRBJ2-2	CASSPILSGGNTGELFF
TRBV28	TRBJ2-7	CASSSGQGAFYEQYF
TRBV9	TRBJ2-1	CASSDPGQGPRSYNEQFF
TRBV4-1	TRBJ1-1	CASSQDYRGHTEAFF
TRBV6-2/TRBV6-3	TRBJ2-5	CASSSNMETQYF
TRBV9	TRBJ2-7	CASSVADTYEQYF
TRBV20-1	TRBJ2-5	CSARDRYLAGGQAETQYF
TRBV5-6	TRBJ2-7	CASSPVGWTDYEQYF
TRBV3-1	TRBJ2-7	CASSQDIGAARDYEQYF
TRBV20-1	TRBJ1-5	CSARDMGEGNQPQHF
TRBV7-9	TRBJ2-7	CASSLGQGIPEQYF
TRBV15	TRBJ1-1	CATSREGGTEAFF
TRBV27	TRBJ2-5	CASSFHGGAGETQYF
TRBV7-8	TRBJ2-2	CASSLKFELAGNSNTGELFF
TRBV3-1	TRBJ1-1	CASSPPGGGKDTEAFF
TRBV28	TRBJ2-7	CASSSLQGAHEQYF
TRBV6-4	TRBJ2-1	CASSVGGRGGRDEQFF
TRBV19	TRBJ1-1	CASSISTRGRNTEAFF
TRBV13	TRBJ1-1	CASSLDFRQGTEAFF
TRBV7-9	TRBJ1-2	CASSKGGVYGYTF
TRBV28	TRBJ2-2	CASQAASGSANTGELFF
TRBV29-1	TRBJ2-5	CSVEDIRQGGGQYF
TRBV29-1	TRBJ2-1	CSVQQGNRNEQFF
TRBV4-2	TRBJ2-7	CASSQDVGGGAYEQYF
TRBV19	TRBJ2-7	CASTEGPGEQYF
TRBV28	TRBJ2-7	CGSAQGGYEQYF
TRBV4-1	TRBJ1-6	CASSQEAGNSPLHF
TRBV7-9	TRBJ2-3	CASSASAGGLLQSASTDTQYF
TRBV7-8	TRBJ2-3	CASSLESQGEKTDTQYF
TRBV28	TRBJ2-7	CASSSPYVGYEQYF
TRBV27	TRBJ1-1	CASSPQGVPRAFF
TRBV6-2/TRBV6-3	TRBJ2-7	CASSRNYEQYF
TRBV28	TRBJ2-3	CASSFGADTQYF
TRBV7-9	TRBJ1-1	CANTGEGNTEAFF
TRBV6-5	TRBJ2-3	CASREYRGRTDTQYF
TRBV10-3	TRBJ2-7	CAISESGGAGALYEQYF